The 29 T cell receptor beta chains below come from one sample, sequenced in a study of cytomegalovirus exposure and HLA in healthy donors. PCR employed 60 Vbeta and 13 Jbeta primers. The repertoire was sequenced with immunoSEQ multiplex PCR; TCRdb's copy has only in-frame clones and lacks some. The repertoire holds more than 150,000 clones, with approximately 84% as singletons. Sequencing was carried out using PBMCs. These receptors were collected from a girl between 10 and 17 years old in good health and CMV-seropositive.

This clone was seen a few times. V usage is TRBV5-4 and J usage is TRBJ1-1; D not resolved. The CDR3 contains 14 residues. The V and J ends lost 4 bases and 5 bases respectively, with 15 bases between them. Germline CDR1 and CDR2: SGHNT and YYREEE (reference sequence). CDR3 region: CASSRILSGTEAFF. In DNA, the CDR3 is TGTGCCAGCAGCCGTATACTGAGCGGGACTGAAGCTTTCTTT.

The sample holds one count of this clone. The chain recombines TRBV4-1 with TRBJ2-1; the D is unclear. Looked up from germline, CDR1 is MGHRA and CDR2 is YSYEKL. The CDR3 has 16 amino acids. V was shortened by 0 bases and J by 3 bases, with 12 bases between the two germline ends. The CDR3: CASSQDAAVGYNEQFF. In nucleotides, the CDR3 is TGCGCCAGCAGCCAAGATGCGGCAGTCGGCTACAATGAGCAGTTCTTC.

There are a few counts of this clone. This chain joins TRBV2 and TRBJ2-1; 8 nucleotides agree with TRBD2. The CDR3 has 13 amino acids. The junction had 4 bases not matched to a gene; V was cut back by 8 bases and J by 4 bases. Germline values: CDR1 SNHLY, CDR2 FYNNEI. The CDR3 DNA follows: TGTGCCAGCGAGGCTAGCGGGTACAATGAGCAGTTCTTC. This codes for CASEASGYNEQFF.

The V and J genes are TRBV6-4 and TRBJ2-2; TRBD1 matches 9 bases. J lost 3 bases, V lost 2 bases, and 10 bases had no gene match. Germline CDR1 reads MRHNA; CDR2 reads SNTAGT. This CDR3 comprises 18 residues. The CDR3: CASSDQTWDRVDTGELFF. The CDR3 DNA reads TGTGCCAGCAGTGACCAGACCTGGGACAGGGTGGACACCGGGGAGCTGTTTTTT.

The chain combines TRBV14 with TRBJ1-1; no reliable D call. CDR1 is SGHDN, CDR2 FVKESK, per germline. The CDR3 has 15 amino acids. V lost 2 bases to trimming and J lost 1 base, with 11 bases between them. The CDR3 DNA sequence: TGTGCCAGCAGCCAACTACTTCCCGGGAACACTGAAGCTTTCTTT. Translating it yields CASSQLLPGNTEAFF.

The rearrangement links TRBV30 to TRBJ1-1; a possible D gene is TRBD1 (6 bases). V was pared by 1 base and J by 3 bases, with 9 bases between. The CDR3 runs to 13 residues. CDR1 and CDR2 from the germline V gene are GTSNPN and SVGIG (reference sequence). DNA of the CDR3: TGTGCCTGGAGTGGGTCAGGGGACACTGAAGCTTTCTTT. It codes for CAWSGSGDTEAFF.

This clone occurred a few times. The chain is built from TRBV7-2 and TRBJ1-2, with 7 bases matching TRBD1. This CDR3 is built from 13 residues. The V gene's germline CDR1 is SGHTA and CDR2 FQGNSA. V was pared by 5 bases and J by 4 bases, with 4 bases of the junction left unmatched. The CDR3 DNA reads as TGTGCCAGCAGCCCGGACAGGAGCTATGGCTACACCTTC. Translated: CASSPDRSYGYTF.

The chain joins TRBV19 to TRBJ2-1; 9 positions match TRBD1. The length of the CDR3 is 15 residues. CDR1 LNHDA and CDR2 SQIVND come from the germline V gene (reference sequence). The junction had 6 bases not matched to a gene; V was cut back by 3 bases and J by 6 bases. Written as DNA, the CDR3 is TGTGCCAGTAGTATTTCCGGGACAGGGCTCAATGAGCAGTTCTTC. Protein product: CASSISGTGLNEQFF.

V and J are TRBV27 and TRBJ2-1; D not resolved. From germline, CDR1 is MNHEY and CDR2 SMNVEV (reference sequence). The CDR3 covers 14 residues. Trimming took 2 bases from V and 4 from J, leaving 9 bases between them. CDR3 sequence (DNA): TGTGCCAGCAGTTTAGGCCCGACATACAATGAGCAGTTCTTC. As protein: CASSLGPTYNEQFF.

The CDR3 sequence is CASSRQPNNSPLHF. The CDR3 bases are TGTGCCAGCAGCCGACAGCCGAATAATTCACCCCTCCACTTT. The chain uses TRBV6-5 and TRBJ1-6, with TRBD1 as a possible D gene (5 bases). This CDR3 contains 14 residues. V gave up 6 bases and J gave up 5 bases, with 11 bases separating them. CDR1 is MNHEY, CDR2 SVGAGI, per germline.

The CDR3, as DNA: TGTGCCAGCAGTTTATTGGGACAGGGTTTCCCCGACTATGGCTACACCTTC. Encoded protein: CASSLLGQGFPDYGYTF. This chain uses TRBV28 with TRBJ1-2; 9 positions match TRBD1. Trimming at V came to 1 base and at J to 3 bases, leaving 9 bases not matched to a gene. Germline loops: CDR1 MDHEN, CDR2 SYDVKM. The length of the CDR3 is 17 residues.

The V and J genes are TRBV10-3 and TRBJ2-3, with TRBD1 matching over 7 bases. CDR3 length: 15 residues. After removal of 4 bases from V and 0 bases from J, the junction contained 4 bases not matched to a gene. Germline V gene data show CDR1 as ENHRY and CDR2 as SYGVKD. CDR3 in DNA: TGTGCCATCAGTGCAGGGGGTGCTAGCACAGATACGCAGTATTTT. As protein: CAISAGGASTDTQYF.

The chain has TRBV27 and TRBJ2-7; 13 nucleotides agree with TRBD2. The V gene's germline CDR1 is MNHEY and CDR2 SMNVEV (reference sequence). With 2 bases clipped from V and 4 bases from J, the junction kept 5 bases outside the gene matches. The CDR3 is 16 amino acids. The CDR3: CASSLSGLAGAYEQYF. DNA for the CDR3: TGTGCCAGCAGTTTAAGCGGACTAGCGGGAGCGTACGAGCAGTACTTC.

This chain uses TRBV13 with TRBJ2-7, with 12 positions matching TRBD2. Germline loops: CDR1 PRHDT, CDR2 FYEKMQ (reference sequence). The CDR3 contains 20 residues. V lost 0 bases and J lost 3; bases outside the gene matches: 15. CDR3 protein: CASSLGLPSGRGDSLYEQYF. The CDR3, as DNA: TGTGCCAGCAGCTTAGGCCTACCTAGCGGGAGGGGAGATTCCCTCTACGAGCAGTACTTC.

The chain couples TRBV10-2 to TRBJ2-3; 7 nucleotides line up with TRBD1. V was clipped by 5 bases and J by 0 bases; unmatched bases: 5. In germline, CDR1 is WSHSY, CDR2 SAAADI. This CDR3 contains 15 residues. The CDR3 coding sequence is TGCGCCAGCAGTCCGACAGGGACCAGCACAGATACGCAGTATTTT. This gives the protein CASSPTGTSTDTQYF.

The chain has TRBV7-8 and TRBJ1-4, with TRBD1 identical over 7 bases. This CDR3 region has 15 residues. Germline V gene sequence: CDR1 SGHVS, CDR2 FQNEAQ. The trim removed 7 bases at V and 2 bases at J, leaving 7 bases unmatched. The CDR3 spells CASNLGQLTNEKLFF. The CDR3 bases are TGTGCCAGCAACTTGGGACAGCTGACTAATGAAAAACTGTTTTTT.

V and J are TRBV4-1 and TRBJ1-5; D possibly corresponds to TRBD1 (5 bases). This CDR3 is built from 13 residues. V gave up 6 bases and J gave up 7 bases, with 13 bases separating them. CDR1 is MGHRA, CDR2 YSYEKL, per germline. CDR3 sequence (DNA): TGCGCCAGCAGGGGGGGATGGGGGCAGCCCCAGCATTTT. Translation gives CASRGGWGQPQHF.

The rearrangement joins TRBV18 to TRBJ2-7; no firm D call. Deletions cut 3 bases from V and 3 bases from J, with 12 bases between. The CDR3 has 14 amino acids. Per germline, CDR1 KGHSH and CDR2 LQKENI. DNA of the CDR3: TGTGCCAGCTCACCCCCTTCGGGTTACTACGAGCAGTACTTC. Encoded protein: CASSPPSGYYEQYF.

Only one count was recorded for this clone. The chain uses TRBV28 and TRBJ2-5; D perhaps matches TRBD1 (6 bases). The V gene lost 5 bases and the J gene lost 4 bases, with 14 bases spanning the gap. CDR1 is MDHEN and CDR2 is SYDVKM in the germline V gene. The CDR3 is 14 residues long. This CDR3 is CASSPLRGGETQYF. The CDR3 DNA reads TGTGCCAGCAGTCCCCTCAGGGGCGGAGAGACCCAGTACTTC.

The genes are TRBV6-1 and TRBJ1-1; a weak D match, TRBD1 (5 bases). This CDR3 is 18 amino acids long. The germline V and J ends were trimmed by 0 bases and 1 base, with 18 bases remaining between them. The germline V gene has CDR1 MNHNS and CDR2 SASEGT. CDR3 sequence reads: CASSEAGIGGTGNTEAFF. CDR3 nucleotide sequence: TGTGCCAGCAGTGAAGCGGGGATTGGGGGGACGGGGAACACTGAAGCTTTCTTT.

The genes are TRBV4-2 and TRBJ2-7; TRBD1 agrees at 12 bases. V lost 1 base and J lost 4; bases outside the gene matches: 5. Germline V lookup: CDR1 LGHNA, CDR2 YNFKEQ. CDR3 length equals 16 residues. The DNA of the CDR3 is TGTGCCAGCAGCCAAGCTGGGACAGGGGGCGTGTACGAGCAGTACTTC. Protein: CASSQAGTGGVYEQYF.

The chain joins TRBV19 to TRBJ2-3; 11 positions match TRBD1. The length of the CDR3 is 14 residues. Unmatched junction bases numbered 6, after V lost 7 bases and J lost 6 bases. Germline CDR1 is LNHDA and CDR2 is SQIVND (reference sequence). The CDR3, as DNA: TGTGCCAGTACCCGGACAGGGGGCTACGATACGCAGTATTTT. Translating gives CASTRTGGYDTQYF. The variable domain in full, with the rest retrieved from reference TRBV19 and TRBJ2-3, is DGGITQSPKYLFRKEGQNVTLSCEQNLNHDAMYWYRQDPGQGLRLIYYSQIVNDFQKGDIAEGYSVSREKKESFPLTVTSAQKNPTAFYLCASTRTGGYDTQYFGPGTRLTVL.

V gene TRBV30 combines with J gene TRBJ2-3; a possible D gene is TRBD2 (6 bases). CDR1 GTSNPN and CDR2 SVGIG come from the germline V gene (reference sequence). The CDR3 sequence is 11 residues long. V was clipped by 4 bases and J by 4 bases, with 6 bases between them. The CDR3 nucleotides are TGTGCCTGGACGGGGGCAGATACGCAGTATTTT. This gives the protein CAWTGADTQYF.

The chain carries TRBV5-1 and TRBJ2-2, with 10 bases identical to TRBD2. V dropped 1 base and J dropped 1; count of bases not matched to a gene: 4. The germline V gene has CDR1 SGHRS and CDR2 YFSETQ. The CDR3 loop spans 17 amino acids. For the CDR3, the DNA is TGCGCCAGCAGCTTGTCGATAGCGGGAGGGAACACCGGGGAGCTGTTTTTT. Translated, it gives CASSLSIAGGNTGELFF.

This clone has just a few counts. This CDR3 reads CASRATSQAYDTQYF. In DNA form, the CDR3 reads TGTGCCAGCAGGGCGACTAGTCAGGCTTACGATACGCAGTATTTT. This chain joins TRBV2 and TRBJ2-3; D might be TRBD2 (6 bases). The germline V gene has CDR1 SNHLY and CDR2 FYNNEI. Trimming cost V 6 bases and J 6 bases, with 19 bases left between them. The CDR3 runs to 15 residues.

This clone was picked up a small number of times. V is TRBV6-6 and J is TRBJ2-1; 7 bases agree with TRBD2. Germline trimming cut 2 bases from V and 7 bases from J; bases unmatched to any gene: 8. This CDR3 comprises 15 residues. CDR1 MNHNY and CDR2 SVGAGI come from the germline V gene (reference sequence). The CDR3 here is CASSYPLSGKNEQFF. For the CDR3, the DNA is TGTGCCAGCAGTTACCCCTTAAGCGGGAAGAATGAGCAGTTCTTC.

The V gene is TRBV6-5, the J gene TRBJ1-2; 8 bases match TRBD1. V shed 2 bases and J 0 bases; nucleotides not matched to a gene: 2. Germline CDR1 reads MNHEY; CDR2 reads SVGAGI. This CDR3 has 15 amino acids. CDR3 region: CASSYGGQANYGYTF. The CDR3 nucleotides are TGTGCCAGCAGTTACGGGGGACAGGCTAACTATGGCTACACCTTC.

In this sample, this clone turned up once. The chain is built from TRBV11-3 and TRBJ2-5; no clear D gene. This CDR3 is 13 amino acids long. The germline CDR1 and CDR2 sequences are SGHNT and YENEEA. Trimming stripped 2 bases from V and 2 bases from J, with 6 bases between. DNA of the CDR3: TGTGCCAGCAGCTTAAATTTACAAGAGACCCAGTACTTC. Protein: CASSLNLQETQYF.

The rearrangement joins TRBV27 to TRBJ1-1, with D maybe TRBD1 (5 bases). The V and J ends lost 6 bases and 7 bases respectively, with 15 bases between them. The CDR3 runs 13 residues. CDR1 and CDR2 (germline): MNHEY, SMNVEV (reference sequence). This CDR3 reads CASSRYGGGEAFF. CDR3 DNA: TGTGCCAGCAGCCGATATGGGGGGGGTGAAGCTTTCTTT.